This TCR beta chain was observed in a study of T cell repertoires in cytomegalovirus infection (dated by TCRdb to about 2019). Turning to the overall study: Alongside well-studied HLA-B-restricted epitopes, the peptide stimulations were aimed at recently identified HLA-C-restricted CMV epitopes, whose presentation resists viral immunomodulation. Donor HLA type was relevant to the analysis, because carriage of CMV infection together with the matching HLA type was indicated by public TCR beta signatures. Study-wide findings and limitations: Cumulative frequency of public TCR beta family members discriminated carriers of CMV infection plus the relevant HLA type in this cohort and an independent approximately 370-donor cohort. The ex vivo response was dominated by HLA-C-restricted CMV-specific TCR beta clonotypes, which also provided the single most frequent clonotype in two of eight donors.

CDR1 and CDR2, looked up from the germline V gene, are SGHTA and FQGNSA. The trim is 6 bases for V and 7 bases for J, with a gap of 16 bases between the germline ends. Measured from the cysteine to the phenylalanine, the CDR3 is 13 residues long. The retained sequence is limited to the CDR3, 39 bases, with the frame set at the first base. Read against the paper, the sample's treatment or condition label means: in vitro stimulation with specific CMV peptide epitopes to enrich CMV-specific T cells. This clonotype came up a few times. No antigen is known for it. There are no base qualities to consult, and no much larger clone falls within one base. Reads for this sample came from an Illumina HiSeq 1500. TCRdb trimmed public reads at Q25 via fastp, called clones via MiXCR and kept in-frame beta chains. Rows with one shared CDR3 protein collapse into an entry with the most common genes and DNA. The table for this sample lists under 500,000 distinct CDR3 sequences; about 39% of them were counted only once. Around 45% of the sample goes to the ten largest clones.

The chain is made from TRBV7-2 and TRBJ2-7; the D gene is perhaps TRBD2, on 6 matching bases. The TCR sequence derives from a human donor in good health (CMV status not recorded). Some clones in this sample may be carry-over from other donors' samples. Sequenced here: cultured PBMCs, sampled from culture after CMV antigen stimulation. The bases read TGTGCCAGCAGGGGGGGACCCGGGGGAGAGCAGTACTTC. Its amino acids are CASRGGPGGEQYF.